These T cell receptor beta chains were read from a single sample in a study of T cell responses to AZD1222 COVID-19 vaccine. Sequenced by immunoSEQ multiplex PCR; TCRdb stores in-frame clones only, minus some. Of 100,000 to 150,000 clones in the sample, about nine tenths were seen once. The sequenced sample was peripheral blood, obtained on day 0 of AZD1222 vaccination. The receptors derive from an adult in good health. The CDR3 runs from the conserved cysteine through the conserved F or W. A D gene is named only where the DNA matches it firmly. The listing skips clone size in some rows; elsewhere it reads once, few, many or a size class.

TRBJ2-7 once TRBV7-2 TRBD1 TGTGCCAGCAGCTTTAGGGCAGGGGGACCTCACGCCTACGAGCAGTACTTC CASSFRAGGPHAYEQYF
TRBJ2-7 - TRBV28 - TGTGCCAGCAGTTCCCCCGCCGGGACGGAATACGAGCAGTACTTC CASSSPAGTEYEQYF
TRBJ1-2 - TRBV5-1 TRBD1 TGCGCCAGCAGCTCGATTTCAGGGGGCGCGAGCTACACCTTC CASSSISGGASYTF
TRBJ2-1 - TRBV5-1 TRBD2 TGCGCCAGCAGCCTGAGCGGGGGGCCCTACAATGAGCAGTTCTTC CASSLSGGPYNEQFF
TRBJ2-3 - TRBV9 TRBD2 TGTGCCAGCAGCGTAGGCGGGGGGGCAGATACGCAGTATTTT CASSVGGGADTQYF
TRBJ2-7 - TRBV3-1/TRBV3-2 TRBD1 TGTGCCAGCAGCTTGGGACAGGGGGACGAGCAGTACTTC CASSLGQGDEQYF
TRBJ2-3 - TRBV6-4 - TGTGCCAGCAGTGATAGGGGCGTCTCTAGCACAGATACGCAGTATTTT CASSDRGVSSTDTQYF
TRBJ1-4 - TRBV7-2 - TGTGCCAGCAGCTCACTCCGGACGGAGCAGTCCTTTAATGAAAAACTGTTTTTT CASSSLRTEQSFNEKLFF
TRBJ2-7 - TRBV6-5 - TGTGCCAGCAGTTTCTCCGGGACGACATACTCCTACGAGCAGTACTTC CASSFSGTTYSYEQYF
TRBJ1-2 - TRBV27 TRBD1 TGTGCCAGCAGTGGGTACAGGGGCCCTCGTTCTAACTATGGCTACACCTTC CASSGYRGPRSNYGYTF
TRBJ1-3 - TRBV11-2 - TGTGCCAGCAGCCCACCGGGACGCCATTTT CASSPPGRHF
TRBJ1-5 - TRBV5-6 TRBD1 TGTGCCAGCAGCTTGGGACAGGGGGCCTCGGATAGCAATCAGCCCCAGCATTTT CASSLGQGASDSNQPQHF
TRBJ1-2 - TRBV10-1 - TGCGCCAGCAGCCCAACACGTAACTATGGCTACACCTTC CASSPTRNYGYTF
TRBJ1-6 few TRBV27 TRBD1 TGTGCCAGCAGCCAGCAGGGGGATAATTCACCCCTCCACTTT CASSQQGDNSPLHF
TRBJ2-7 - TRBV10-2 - TGCGCCAGCAGTGAGTTGCTCTACGAGCAGTACTTC CASSELLYEQYF
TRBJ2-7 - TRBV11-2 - TGTGCCAGCAGCTTAGGTGGGGTTACCTACGAGCAGTACTTC CASSLGGVTYEQYF
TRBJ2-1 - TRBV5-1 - TGCGCCAGCAGCTGGATCCCGGGGGACAATGAGCAGTTCTTC CASSWIPGDNEQFF
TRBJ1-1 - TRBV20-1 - TGCAGTGCTAGTGGTGGGATAAACACTGAAGCTTTCTTT CSASGGINTEAFF
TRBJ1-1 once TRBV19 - TGTGCCAGTAGTGCCGACAGGTCGTACACTGAAGCTTTCTTT CASSADRSYTEAFF
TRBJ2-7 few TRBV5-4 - TGTGCCAGCAGCATTACAGGGAGTAAAATCTACGAGCAGTACTTC CASSITGSKIYEQYF
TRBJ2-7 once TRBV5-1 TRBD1 TGCGCCAGCAGCTTGGGGACAGGGGGAAGCGAGCAGTACTTC CASSLGTGGSEQYF
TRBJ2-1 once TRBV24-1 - TGTGCCACCAGTGCGGTTGCTGGCACCACCGATCAAGAGCAGTTCTTC CATSAVAGTTDQEQFF
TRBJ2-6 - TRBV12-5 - TGTGCTAGTGGTAAAGACGGGGCCAACGTCCTGACTTTC CASGKDGANVLTF
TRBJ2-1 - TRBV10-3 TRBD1 TGTGCCATCAGGACAGGGGGCCAAAGAAAGGAGCAGTTCTTC CAIRTGGQRKEQFF
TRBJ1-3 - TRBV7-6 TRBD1 TGTGCCAGCAGCCCCCCCGCCGGGACAGATTCTGGAAACACCATATATTTT CASSPPAGTDSGNTIYF
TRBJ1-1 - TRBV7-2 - TGTGCCAGCAGCTTAGTCGGGGGGCCGAACACTGAAGCTTTCTTT CASSLVGGPNTEAFF
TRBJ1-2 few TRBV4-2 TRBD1 TGTGCCAGCAGCCAAGATGTAGGGACAGGGTTATATGGCTACACCTTC CASSQDVGTGLYGYTF
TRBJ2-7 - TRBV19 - TGTGCCAGTAGTATGGCGGGACCCGTCTCTTACGAGCAGTACTTC CASSMAGPVSYEQYF
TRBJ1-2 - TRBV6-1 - TGTGCCAGCAGTGAAGCAGGGCGAGACTATGGCTACACCTTC CASSEAGRDYGYTF
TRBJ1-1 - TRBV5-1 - TGCGCCAGCAGCTCTCAGGCGAACACTGAAGCTTTCTTT CASSSQANTEAFF
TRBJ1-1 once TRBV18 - TGTGCCAGCTCACCCCGAACTGAAGCTTTCTTT CASSPRTEAFF
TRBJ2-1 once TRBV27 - TGTGCCAGCAGTTTATGGGGACAACGCAATGAGCAGTTCTTC CASSLWGQRNEQFF
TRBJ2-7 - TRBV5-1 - TGCGCCAGCAGCTTGCCCGAGGGACTTCCGAAAAAGGCCTACGAGCAGTACTTC CASSLPEGLPKKAYEQYF
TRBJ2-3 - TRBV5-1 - TGCGCCAGCAGCTTGGCCCAGTACAGCACAGATACGCAGTATTTT CASSLAQYSTDTQYF
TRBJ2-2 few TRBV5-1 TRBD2 TGCGCCAGCAGCCCCAGACTTGAGCGGGGGCCTATTCCGAACACCGGGGAGCTGTTTTTT CASSPRLERGPIPNTGELFF
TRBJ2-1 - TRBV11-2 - TGTGCCAGCAGCTTAGTCCGGGGGCCCCTTTACAATGAGCAGTTCTTC CASSLVRGPLYNEQFF
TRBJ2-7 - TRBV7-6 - TGTGCCAGCAGCTTAGCGTCACAGGGACCCTACGAGCAGTACTTC CASSLASQGPYEQYF
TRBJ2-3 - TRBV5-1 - TGCGCCAGCAGCCTGGGGGGGCGCACAGATACGCAGTATTTT CASSLGGRTDTQYF
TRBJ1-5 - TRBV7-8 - TGTGCCAGCAGCTCCCGGACAGTGGGGGCACTTTATAGCAATCAGCCCCAGCATTTT CASSSRTVGALYSNQPQHF
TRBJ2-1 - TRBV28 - TGTGCCAGCAGCACCGGGGCCTACAATGAGCAGTTCTTC CASSTGAYNEQFF